What follows describes a single T cell receptor (beta chain). The data derive from a study of T cell changes during pregnancy in multiple sclerosis. Only in-frame clones appear in the TCRdb table, and some are missing; sequencing was by immunoSEQ multiplex PCR. This table has 19,000 or so clones, more than 70% appearing once. Germline lookup yields CDR1 LNHDA and CDR2 SQIVND (reference sequence). This CDR3 region has 15 residues. V was pared by 0 bases and J by 8 bases, with 16 bases between. The TCR sequence derives from a female donor in good health, enrolled as a control in a pregnancy study. The source material was CD4+ T cells from peripheral blood mononuclear cells, sampled in the first trimester of pregnancy. The chain uses TRBV19 and TRBJ1-2, with TRBD1 as a possible D gene (5 bases). As DNA, the CDR3 is TGTGCCAGTAGTATAGATCGGACACCGTCCTGGGGCTACACCTTC. Translation gives CASSIDRTPSWGYTF.